These 32 T cell receptor beta chains share one sample of origin, sequenced in a study of Graves' ophthalmopathy and Graves' hyperthyroidism. CDR3 regions of TCR beta were amplified from RNA transcripts. An opening RT-PCR round employed HTBI primers and preceded a second-round multiplex PCR. MiXCR, applied by TCRdb to the multiplex PCR reads, yields one record per CDR3 protein. The sample lists about 400,000 distinct CDR3 sequences, around 20% occurring once. Sample: peripheral blood. Every receptor here comes from a woman in her late teens or twenties with Graves' ophthalmopathy.

The chain combines TRBV6-2 or TRBV6-3 with TRBJ2-7, with 14 nucleotides matching TRBD2. This CDR3 has 18 amino acids. Per germline, CDR1 MNHEY and CDR2 SVGEGT. After removal of 4 bases from V and 5 bases from J, the junction contained 13 bases not matched to a gene. The CDR3 sequence: CASSSLGLAGGNPHEQYF. DNA for the CDR3: TGTGCCAGCAGTTCTCTAGGACTAGCGGGAGGTAATCCCCACGAGCAGTACTTC.

The chain recombines TRBV6-1 with TRBJ2-5; TRBD2 is a possible D gene (6 bases). Germline CDR1 MNHNS, CDR2 SASEGT. The CDR3 spans 15 residues. V was trimmed by 8 bases and J by 9 bases, leaving 25 bases between them. The CDR3 loop is CASATGHRQVAAQYF. In nucleotides, the CDR3 is TGTGCCAGCGCGACTGGACACCGGCAAGTAGCGGCCCAGTACTTC.

The sample holds many counts of this clonotype. The J gene is TRBJ2-2, the V gene TRBV6-5; 7 bases align to TRBD2. This CDR3 comprises 17 residues. The V gene's germline CDR1 is MNHEY and CDR2 SVGAGI. Trimming cost V 0 bases and J 4 bases; bases outside gene matches: 8. CDR3: CASSYSKWEGVTGELFF. The DNA of the CDR3 is TGTGCCAGCAGTTACTCGAAGTGGGAGGGCGTCACCGGGGAGCTGTTTTTT.

Many counts were recorded for this clonotype. This rearrangement joins TRBV7-2 to TRBJ2-5, with 13 positions matching TRBD2. The CDR3 is 19 residues long. The germline gives CDR1 SGHTA, CDR2 FQGNSA. The junction had 12 bases not matched to a gene; V was cut back by 4 bases and J by 1 base. CDR3 region: CASSSHGTSGAPRQETQYF. The CDR3 DNA reads TGTGCCAGCAGCTCACACGGGACTAGCGGGGCCCCGCGCCAAGAGACCCAGTACTTC.

This clonotype was detected a few times. The rearrangement links TRBV30 to TRBJ1-2; D gene ambiguous. The CDR3 extends over 12 amino acids. V was cut by 2 bases and J by 8 bases, with 12 bases left in between. Germline V gene sequence: CDR1 GTSNPN, CDR2 SVGIG (reference sequence). The CDR3 reads CAWSPRGEGYTF. The CDR3 DNA reads TGTGCCTGGAGTCCCCGCGGGGAAGGCTACACCTTC. The variable domain in full, completed from reference TRBV30 and TRBJ1-2, reads SQTIHQWPATLVQPVGSPLSLECTVEGTSNPNLYWYRQAAGRGLQLLFYSVGIGQISSEVPQNLSASRPQDRQFILSSKKLLLSDSGFYLCAWSPRGEGYTFGSGTRLTVV.

At least ten counts were recorded for this clonotype. The chain employs TRBV6-2 or TRBV6-3 and TRBJ1-1, with unresolved D. CDR3 size: 16 residues. CDR1 and CDR2 (germline): MNHEY, SVGEGT. V dropped 0 bases and J dropped 0 bases, with 11 bases sitting between them. Here the CDR3 reads CASSYSQSGMNTEAFF. The CDR3 DNA follows: TGTGCCAGCAGTTACTCGCAGTCTGGGATGAACACTGAAGCTTTCTTT.

This clonotype was recorded at least ten times. The chain employs TRBV10-3 and TRBJ2-5, with 7 bases aligning to TRBD2. The germline V gene encodes CDR1 ENHRY and CDR2 SYGVKD. This CDR3 region has 17 residues. V shed 3 bases and J 3 bases; nucleotides not matched to a gene: 13. CDR3 amino acids: CAISDSRRRLAEETQYF. The CDR3 coding sequence is TGTGCCATCAGTGACTCGAGGAGAAGGCTAGCGGAAGAGACCCAGTACTTC.

This clonotype has ten or more counts. The rearrangement uses TRBV28 and TRBJ1-1, with D unresolved. Germline V lookup: CDR1 MDHEN, CDR2 SYDVKM. Trimming pared 5 bases from V and 7 bases from J, leaving 8 bases between. This CDR3 has 11 residues. The CDR3 reads CASSGSLEAFF. CDR3 nucleotides: TGTGCCAGCAGTGGAAGCCTTGAAGCTTTCTTT.

This clonotype came up many times. The chain combines TRBV19 with TRBJ2-2; possibly TRBD2 for D (5 bases). The germline CDR1 and CDR2 sequences are LNHDA and SQIVND (reference sequence). Trimming took 7 bases from V and 5 from J, leaving 17 bases between them. The CDR3 is 15 residues long. CDR3 DNA sequence: TGTGCCAGTACCGGCCTGTCAAGAGGGACCGGGGAGCTGTTTTTT. Protein: CASTGLSRGTGELFF.

This clonotype was counted many times. The genes are TRBV7-2 and TRBJ2-7; 9 bases are a match to TRBD1. V was pared by 5 bases and J by 3 bases, with 8 bases of the junction left unmatched. The CDR3 covers 15 residues. Germline V lookup: CDR1 SGHTA, CDR2 FQGNSA. The CDR3: CASSDRDRVDYEQYF. CDR3 nucleotide sequence: TGTGCCAGCAGCGACCGGGACAGGGTCGACTACGAGCAGTACTTC.

This clonotype was seen many times. V is TRBV6-5 and J is TRBJ2-7; 12 positions match TRBD2. The CDR3 is made up of 15 amino acids. The ends lost 6 bases at V and 5 bases at J; junction bases unmatched: 8. Looked up from germline, CDR1 is MNHEY and CDR2 is SVGAGI. The CDR3 DNA is TGTGCCAGCAGAGCTCTAGCGGGAGGGCCTAACGAGCAGTACTTC. It yields the protein CASRALAGGPNEQYF.

Ten or more counts support this clonotype. The J gene is TRBJ2-7, the V gene TRBV12-3 or TRBV12-4; 9 nucleotides agree with TRBD1. The V segment lost 6 bases and the J segment 2 bases; nucleotides outside the gene matches: 5. This CDR3 has 14 residues. As DNA, the CDR3 is TGTGCCAGCAGCCGGACAGGGGAGACCTACGAGCAGTACTTC. Its protein is CASSRTGETYEQYF.

This sequence joins TRBV6-2 or TRBV6-3 and TRBJ1-2; D is undetermined. This CDR3 region has 15 residues. Germline values: CDR1 MNHEY, CDR2 SVGEGT. Trimming stripped 0 bases from V and 1 base from J, with 9 bases between. This CDR3 is CASSYSGGLNYGYTF. The DNA of the CDR3 is TGTGCCAGCAGTTACTCGGGCGGACTTAACTATGGCTACACCTTC.

This clonotype was observed at least ten times. The gene calls are TRBV4-3 and TRBJ2-2; D may be TRBD2 (6 bases). This CDR3 is built from 17 residues. Germline CDR1 is LGHNA and CDR2 is YSLEER. V lost 0 bases to trimming and J lost 5 bases, with 16 bases between them. In DNA form, the CDR3 reads TGCGCCAGCAGCCAAGATCCGGGGAGGAGAGGGACCGGGGAGCTGTTTTTT. Protein: CASSQDPGRRGTGELFF.

This clonotype appeared many times. The V and J genes are TRBV19 and TRBJ1-5, with a possible D match to TRBD1 (5 bases). The V gene's germline CDR1 is LNHDA and CDR2 SQIVND (reference sequence). V shed 4 bases and J shed 5 bases, with 15 bases lying between them. The CDR3 loop spans 15 amino acids. CDR3 DNA sequence: TGTGCCAGTAGTACGTTGTTAGGGGCCGATCAGCCCCAGCATTTT. This sequence encodes CASSTLLGADQPQHF.

At least ten counts were recorded for this clonotype. The rearrangement joins TRBV6-5 to TRBJ2-7; 7 bases map to TRBD1. Germline values: CDR1 MNHEY, CDR2 SVGAGI. V lost 0 bases, J lost 0 bases, and 5 bases stayed unmatched. This CDR3 is built from 16 residues. The CDR3 bases are TGTGCCAGCAGTTACTCGAGTGGGGACAGCTCCTACGAGCAGTACTTC. As protein: CASSYSSGDSSYEQYF.

This clonotype was counted ten times or more. The rearrangement uses TRBV20-1 and TRBJ1-1; 8 bases are shared with TRBD1. Unmatched junction bases numbered 9, after V lost 0 bases and J lost 6 bases. There are 15 residues in the CDR3. Germline CDR1 DFQATT, CDR2 SNEGSKA (reference sequence). In DNA, the CDR3 is TGCAGTGCTAGAGATTGGGAGACAGGGGTTTCTGAAGCTTTCTTT. It specifies CSARDWETGVSEAFF.

This clonotype came up many times. This chain uses TRBV5-1 with TRBJ2-5, with D uncertain. V shed 1 base and J shed 1 base, with 8 bases lying between them. The CDR3 sequence is 14 residues long. Germline values: CDR1 SGHRS, CDR2 YFSETQ. CDR3 sequence reads: CASSLSVLQETQYF. DNA of the CDR3: TGCGCCAGCAGCTTGAGCGTGCTCCAAGAGACCCAGTACTTC.

Comments on this clonotype: A much bigger clone sits one base away, suggesting this may be a read error. The rearrangement joins TRBV18 to TRBJ1-6; 10 bases match TRBD1. Unmatched junction bases numbered 6, after V lost 5 bases and J lost 8 bases. CDR3 size: 15 residues. CDR1 is KGHSH, CDR2 LQKENI, per germline. CDR3 nucleotides: TGTGCCAGCTCAGTCACCGGGACAGGGGATTCACCCCTCCACTTT. Translation: CASSVTGTGDSPLHF.

This clonotype was recorded many times. The chain carries TRBV12-3 or TRBV12-4 and TRBJ1-3; maybe TRBD1 (5 bases). The V gene lost 8 bases and the J gene lost 2 bases, with 13 bases spanning the gap. The CDR3 has 14 residues. CDR3 sequence (DNA): TGTGCCAGCCCCTGGGGGGGAACTGGAAACACCATATATTTT. Translated, it gives CASPWGGTGNTIYF.

This clonotype has at least ten counts. V is TRBV5-1 and J is TRBJ1-1, with D possibly matching TRBD1 (6 bases). The ends were cut back, 4 bases at V and 6 bases at J, with 22 bases in the middle. The germline V gene has CDR1 SGHRS and CDR2 YFSETQ. This CDR3 spans 16 amino acids. CDR3 DNA sequence: TGCGCCAGCAGCCCGTCACCCCCCTGGACAGCAGCTGAAGCTTTCTTT. It is translated as CASSPSPPWTAAEAFF.

There are many counts of this clonotype. The V gene is TRBV10-3, the J gene TRBJ2-7, with 9 bases that match TRBD1. The V gene's germline CDR1 is ENHRY and CDR2 SYGVKD. After removal of 6 bases from V and 2 bases from J, the junction contained 5 bases not matched to a gene. The CDR3 is made up of 14 amino acids. For the CDR3, the DNA is TGTGCCATCAGCGACGGGGACAGGGCCTACGAGCAGTACTTC. Translated, it gives CAISDGDRAYEQYF.

This CDR3 reads CASSPRTGDAIQYF. The CDR3 DNA sequence: TGTGCCAGCAGTCCCCGGACAGGGGACGCCATTCAGTACTTC. This chain connects TRBV12-3 or TRBV12-4 to TRBJ2-4, with TRBD1 matching over 9 bases. The CDR3 consists of 14 residues. The V gene end was trimmed by 5 bases and the J gene end by 9 bases; junction bases not matched to a gene: 8.

This clonotype was seen repeatedly, ten times or more. The gene calls are TRBV9 and TRBJ2-7; TRBD1 is a possible D gene (5 bases). CDR1 is SGDLS, CDR2 YYNGEE, per germline. Deletions cut 3 bases from V and 0 bases from J, with 10 bases between. The CDR3 runs to 14 residues. The CDR3 region is CASSDSDTSYEQYF. CDR3 nucleotide sequence: TGTGCCAGCAGCGATTCGGACACCTCCTACGAGCAGTACTTC.

This clonotype has a count of ten or more. The V call is TRBV30, the J call TRBJ2-2, with D possibly matching TRBD2 (5 bases). V lost 1 base to trimming and J lost 3 bases, with 12 bases between them. In germline, CDR1 is GTSNPN, CDR2 SVGIG (reference sequence). This CDR3 has 15 residues. Here the CDR3 DNA reads TGTGCCTGGAGTGCGGACTCCGTGTACACCGGGGAGCTGTTTTTT. As protein: CAWSADSVYTGELFF.

V is TRBV6-1 and J is TRBJ1-3; D unresolved. The CDR3 runs 13 residues. Germline V gene data show CDR1 as MNHNS and CDR2 as SASEGT. The V and J ends lost 7 bases and 4 bases respectively, with 11 bases between them. The CDR3 here is CASNPPDGNTIYF. For the CDR3, the DNA is TGTGCCAGCAACCCCCCCGACGGAAACACCATATATTTT.

This clonotype was recorded many times. DNA of the CDR3: TGTGCCAGCAGCTTAGGGACAGGGAAGACCGAGCAGTACTTC. It translates to CASSLGTGKTEQYF. The chain recombines TRBV11-2 with TRBJ2-7, with TRBD1 identical over 8 bases. Germline V lookup: CDR1 SGHAT, CDR2 FQNNGV. The CDR3 is made up of 14 amino acids. V dropped 1 base and J dropped 6; count of bases not matched to a gene: 5.

This clonotype came up many times. The V gene is TRBV6-5, the J gene TRBJ1-3; D unresolved. The length of the CDR3 is 15 residues. Germline V gene sequence: CDR1 MNHEY, CDR2 SVGAGI. Trimming took 6 bases from V and 7 from J, leaving 19 bases between them. CDR3 DNA: TGTGCCAGCAGCATTACAGCGGGGTTTGGCAACACCATATATTTT. This encodes CASSITAGFGNTIYF.

This clonotype has at least ten counts. The chain couples TRBV28 to TRBJ1-2; TRBD1 might be the D (6 bases). CDR3 size: 15 residues. Germline assignment: CDR1 MDHEN and CDR2 SYDVKM. The V end was cut by 5 bases, the J end by 0 bases, with 13 bases between. CDR3: CASSRVQGSNYGYTF. CDR3 bases: TGTGCCAGCAGTCGAGTACAGGGATCTAACTATGGCTACACCTTC.

In this sample, this clonotype turned up many times. This chain joins TRBV27 and TRBJ2-5, with 10 bases identical to TRBD2. The CDR3 runs 16 residues. Trimming at V came to 3 bases and at J to 6 bases, leaving 10 bases not matched to a gene. Looked up from germline, CDR1 is MNHEY and CDR2 is SMNVEV (reference sequence). The CDR3 region is CASSFSSAGGPQTQYF. Here the CDR3 DNA reads TGTGCCAGCAGTTTCAGCTCAGCGGGAGGGCCGCAGACCCAGTACTTC.

In its sample, this clonotype was seen many times. This chain uses TRBV6-2 or TRBV6-3 with TRBJ1-1; TRBD1 matches 7 bases. The germline CDR1 and CDR2 sequences are MNHEY and SVGEGT. V shed 5 bases, J shed 0 bases, and the junction held 3 bases outside the gene matches. CDR3 length: 14 amino acids. CDR3 DNA: TGTGCCAGCAGTACAGGGGCTTTGAACACTGAAGCTTTCTTT. Encoded protein: CASSTGALNTEAFF.

This clonotype was detected ten times or more. This chain uses TRBV12-3 or TRBV12-4 with TRBJ2-7, with 10 bases fitting TRBD1. The junction had 6 bases not matched to a gene; V was cut back by 6 bases and J by 4 bases. The CDR3 has 14 residues. The CDR3 region is CASSSGDRGYEQYF. CDR3 nucleotide sequence: TGTGCCAGCAGCTCCGGGGACAGGGGTTACGAGCAGTACTTC.